These 11 T cell receptor beta chains came from one sample sequenced in a study of blood T cell repertoires in COVID-19. This table comes from immunoSEQ multiplex PCR, and its TCRdb copy is limited to in-frame clones, with some not included. The sample contains tens of thousands of clones, approximately 90% of which appear only once. The sample taken for sequencing was peripheral blood. The receptor set was obtained from a woman of 80 years or more with active COVID-19.

This chain joins TRBV11-3 and TRBJ2-1; maybe TRBD1 (5 bases). There are 16 residues in the CDR3. V lost 5 bases and J 7 bases, leaving 21 bases between the germline ends. CDR1 and CDR2 (germline): SGHNT, YENEEA. The CDR3 sequence is CASSLPGEAGRNEQFF. CDR3 sequence (DNA): TGTGCCAGCAGCCTACCTGGAGAGGCAGGGCGGAATGAGCAGTTCTTC.

This chain joins TRBV19 and TRBJ2-5, with D maybe TRBD1 (5 bases). The CDR3 consists of 17 residues. From germline, CDR1 is LNHDA and CDR2 SQIVND (reference sequence). Trimming cost V 7 bases and J 3 bases, with 24 bases left between them. The CDR3 region is CASTSATGQRNEETQYF. Here the CDR3 DNA reads TGTGCCAGTACCTCGGCTACAGGACAAAGGAATGAAGAGACCCAGTACTTC.

The rearrangement uses TRBV27 and TRBJ2-5; TRBD1 might be the D (6 bases). The germline V and J ends were trimmed by 5 bases and 5 bases, with 12 bases remaining between them. Per the germline V gene, CDR1 is MNHEY and CDR2 is SMNVEV (reference sequence). The CDR3 runs 13 residues. CDR3 loop: CASSPRGGETQYF. In DNA form, the CDR3 reads TGTGCCAGCAGTCCCAGGGGTGGGGAGACCCAGTACTTC.

The V call is TRBV4-3, the J call TRBJ2-3; D gene unclear. V lost 0 bases and J lost 4, with 5 bases in between. Germline-derived CDR1 and CDR2 are LGHNA and YSLEER. The CDR3 is made up of 13 amino acids. The CDR3, as DNA: TGCGCCAGCAGCCAAGACGTTTCAGATACGCAGTATTTT. It is translated as CASSQDVSDTQYF.

This clone has a handful of counts. This sequence joins TRBV28 and TRBJ2-1, with D unclear. The CDR3 spans 14 residues. Germline values: CDR1 MDHEN, CDR2 SYDVKM. Between the trimmed V and J ends, which lost 2 bases and 0 bases, there was a span of 5 bases. The CDR3 is CASSLVNSYNEQFF. CDR3 nucleotide sequence: TGTGCCAGCAGTTTAGTAAACTCCTACAATGAGCAGTTCTTC.

This clone was counted once. This CDR3 reads CASSQDRTGPNYGYTF. CDR3 DNA: TGCGCCAGCAGCCAAGATCGGACAGGGCCAAACTATGGCTACACCTTC. The chain recombines TRBV4-3 with TRBJ1-2; 8 nucleotides match TRBD1. J lost 2 bases, V lost 0 bases, and 5 bases had no gene match. The CDR3 runs to 16 residues. The germline gives CDR1 LGHNA, CDR2 YSLEER.

The chain couples TRBV7-2 to TRBJ2-3; 9 bases fit TRBD2. The V gene's germline CDR1 is SGHTA and CDR2 FQGNSA. The V and J ends lost 6 bases and 1 base, in that order; junction bases with no gene match: 8. The CDR3 covers 16 residues. CDR3 residues: CASSSLAGPGTDTQYF. DNA for the CDR3: TGTGCCAGCAGTTCGCTAGCGGGGCCGGGCACAGATACGCAGTATTTT.

V and J are TRBV7-3 and TRBJ2-1; no clear D gene. Germline V gene lookup returns CDR1 SGHTA and CDR2 FQGTGA. V was cut by 2 bases and J by 7 bases, with 9 bases left in between. CDR3 length: 13 amino acids. CDR3 residues: CASSLAPRNEQFF. The CDR3, as DNA: TGTGCCAGCAGCTTAGCCCCACGGAATGAGCAGTTCTTC.

The chain recombines TRBV14 with TRBJ1-4; no clear D gene. The CDR3 has 13 residues. Germline lookup yields CDR1 SGHDN and CDR2 FVKESK. The V gene lost 1 base and the J gene lost 6 bases, with 6 bases spanning the gap. Here the CDR3 DNA reads TGTGCCAGCAGCCAAGGTCCCGATGAAAAACTGTTTTTT. Translating it yields CASSQGPDEKLFF.

The CDR3 sequence: CASSLPASSSYNEQFF. In DNA, the CDR3 is TGTGCCAGCAGCCTCCCCGCTAGTAGCTCCTACAATGAGCAGTTCTTC. The chain joins TRBV13 to TRBJ2-1; D not certain. Germline V gene sequence: CDR1 PRHDT, CDR2 FYEKMQ (reference sequence). The V end was cut by 5 bases, the J end by 0 bases, with 14 bases between. The CDR3 extends over 16 amino acids.

The chain couples TRBV7-9 to TRBJ1-4; tentative D call: TRBD1 (5 bases). Trimming took off 1 base at V and 8 bases at J, with 14 bases between the two ends. In germline, CDR1 is SEHNR, CDR2 FQNEAQ (reference sequence). The CDR3 has 15 amino acids. CDR3 amino acids: CASSLGSRAREKLFF. CDR3 in DNA: TGTGCCAGCAGCTTAGGGTCCAGGGCTAGAGAAAAACTGTTTTTT. The whole variable domain, remainder taken from reference TRBV7-9 and TRBJ1-4, is DTGVSQNPRHKITKRGQNVTFRCDPISEHNRLYWYRQTLGQGPEFLTYFQNEAQLEKSRLLSDRFSAERPKGSFSTLEIQRTEQGDSAMYLCASSLGSRAREKLFFGSGTQLSVL.